This T cell receptor (beta chain) was recovered during a study of control samples from healthy donors and cancer patients. Measured with immunoSEQ multiplex PCR; TCRdb has only the in-frame clones, and not every one. Of tens of thousands of clones in the sample, roughly 86% were seen once. The V and J ends lost 3 bases and 2 bases, in that order; junction bases with no gene match: 5. The CDR3 has 15 amino acids. Germline CDR1 is KGHSH and CDR2 is LQKENI. The V call is TRBV18, the J call TRBJ2-3; 7 nucleotides align to TRBD1. The receptor was isolated from a man in his fifties in good health. What was sequenced was blood. In DNA, the CDR3 is TGTGCCAGCTCACCGGGGGACAGTTACACAGATACGCAGTATTTT. Translation: CASSPGDSYTDTQYF.